This is a list of T cell receptor beta chains from one sample in a study of human T cells and chemical hapten exposure. Using its own MiXCR run on the RACE reads, TCRdb lists one record per CDR3 protein. The sample contains under 65,000 distinct CDR3 sequences, approximately 8.8% of which appear only once. Sequencing used whole blood, obtained in connection with sensitization to the hapten diphenylcyclopropenone (DPC). Receptors were obtained from a woman aged 40 to 55 with alopecia areata. Some clones in this sample may be carry-over from other donors' samples. CDR3s include the opening cysteine and the closing phenylalanine or tryptophan. D genes are given only for firm matches. Clone size appears in some rows only: once, few, many, or a class for an expanded clone.

>NA|14|TRBV3-1|TRBJ1-2|many
CASSTGRTPGGYTF
TGTGCCAGCAGTACCGGACGGACCCCAGGGGGCTACACCTTC
>NA|14|TRBV20-1|TRBJ1-2|NA
CSAQGGPINYGYTF
TGCAGTGCCCAAGGGGGACCAATTAACTATGGCTACACCTTC
>NA|14|TRBV5-1|TRBJ1-5|many
CASSFGGSNQPQHF
TGCGCCAGCAGCTTCGGCGGGTCCAATCAGCCCCAGCATTTT
>NA|12|TRBV29-1|TRBJ2-2|many
CSVELNTGELFF
TGCAGCGTTGAGTTGAACACCGGGGAGCTGTTTTTT
>NA|12|TRBV20-1|TRBJ2-1|many
CSARANYNEQFF
TGCAGTGCTAGAGCCAACTATAATGAGCAGTTCTTC
>TRBD2|17|TRBV11-3|TRBJ2-1|few
CASSLRRGLADYNEQFF
TGTGCCAGCAGCTTAAGAAGGGGACTAGCGGATTACAATGAGCAGTTCTTC
>TRBD1|16|TRBV6-2/TRBV6-3|TRBJ2-7|few
CASSYSFWDSSYEQYF
TGTGCCAGCAGTTACTCGTTTTGGGACAGCAGCTACGAGCAGTACTTC
>NA|13|TRBV20-1|TRBJ1-3|many
CSATHRPGNTIYF
TGCAGTGCTACCCACAGACCTGGAAACACCATATATTTT
>NA|15|TRBV5-1|TRBJ2-2|many
CASSLAASTPGELFF
TGCGCCAGCAGCTTGGCCGCCTCCACCCCCGGGGAGCTGTTTTTT
>NA|13|TRBV20-1|TRBJ2-1|NA
CSATRTVNNEQFF
TGCAGTGCTACAAGGACAGTAAACAATGAGCAGTTCTTC
>TRBD2|17|TRBV6-4|TRBJ2-3|many
CASSPGLAGGPTDTQYF
TGTGCCAGCAGTCCTGGACTAGCGGGGGGGCCCACAGATACGCAGTATTTT
>NA|10|TRBV2|TRBJ2-5|many
CAHDRETQYF
TGTGCCCATGATAGAGAGACCCAGTACTTC
>NA|12|TRBV9|TRBJ2-7|NA
CASSPVPGEQYF
TGTGCCAGCAGCCCCGTACCCGGCGAGCAGTACTTC
>NA|13|TRBV2|TRBJ2-7|few
CASRGTKVKEQYF
TGTGCCAGCAGGGGGACGAAGGTAAAAGAGCAGTACTTC
>TRBD2|17|TRBV4-1|TRBJ2-5|many
CASSQEIHSGLGKTQYF
TGCGCCAGCAGCCAAGAGATACATTCGGGACTAGGAAAGACCCAGTACTTC
>NA|13|TRBV7-6|TRBJ1-5|NA
CASSRQRNQPQHF
TGTGCCAGCAGTAGACAGCGCAATCAGCCCCAGCATTTT
>NA|17|TRBV29-1|TRBJ1-6|many
CKRRALGRYSYNSPLHF
TGCAAGCGACGGGCTTTGGGACGCTACTCCTATAATTCACCCCTCCACTTT